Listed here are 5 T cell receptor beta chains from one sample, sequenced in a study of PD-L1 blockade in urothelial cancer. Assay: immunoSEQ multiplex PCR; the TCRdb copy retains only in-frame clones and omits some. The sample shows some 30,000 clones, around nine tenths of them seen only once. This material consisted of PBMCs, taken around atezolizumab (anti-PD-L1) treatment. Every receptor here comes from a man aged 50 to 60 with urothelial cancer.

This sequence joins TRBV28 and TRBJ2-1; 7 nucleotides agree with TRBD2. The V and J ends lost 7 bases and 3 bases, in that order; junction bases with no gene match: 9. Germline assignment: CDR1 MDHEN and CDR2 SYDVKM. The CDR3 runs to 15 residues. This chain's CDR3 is CASTYPGTIYNEQFF. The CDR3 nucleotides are TGTGCCAGCACCTACCCCGGGACTATCTACAATGAGCAGTTCTTC. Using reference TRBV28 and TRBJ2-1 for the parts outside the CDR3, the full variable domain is DVKVTQSSRYLVKRTGEKVFLECVQDMDHENMFWYRQDPGLGLRLIYFSYDVKMKEKGDIPEGYSVSREKKERFSLILESASTNQTSMYLCASTYPGTIYNEQFFGPGTRLTVL.

The CDR3 reads CASSWGQGNTEQYF. CDR3 coding DNA: TGTGCCAGCAGCTGGGGACAGGGGAATACAGAGCAGTACTTC. The genes are TRBV7-2 and TRBJ2-7, with TRBD1 matching over 10 bases. The CDR3 has 14 amino acids. Germline lookup yields CDR1 SGHTA and CDR2 FQGNSA. J gave up 7 bases and V 4 bases, and 7 bases lay outside the gene matches.

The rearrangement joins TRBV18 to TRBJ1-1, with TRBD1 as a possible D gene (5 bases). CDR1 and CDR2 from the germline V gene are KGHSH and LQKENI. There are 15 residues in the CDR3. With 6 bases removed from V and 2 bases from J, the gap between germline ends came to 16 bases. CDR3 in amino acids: CASSPDSTENTEAFF. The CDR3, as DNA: TGTGCCAGCTCCCCCGACAGTACAGAAAACACTGAAGCTTTCTTT.

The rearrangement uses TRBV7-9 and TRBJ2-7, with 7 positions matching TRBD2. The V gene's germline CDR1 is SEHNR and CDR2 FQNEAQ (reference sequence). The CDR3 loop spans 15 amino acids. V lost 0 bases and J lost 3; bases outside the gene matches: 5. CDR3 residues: CASSLAQGLHYEQYF. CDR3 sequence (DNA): TGTGCCAGCAGCTTAGCTCAGGGACTACACTACGAGCAGTACTTC.

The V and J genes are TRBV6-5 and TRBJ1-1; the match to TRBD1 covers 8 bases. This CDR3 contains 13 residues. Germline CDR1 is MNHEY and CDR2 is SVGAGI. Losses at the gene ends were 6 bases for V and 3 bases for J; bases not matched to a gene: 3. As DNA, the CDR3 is TGTGCCAGCAGGCAGACAGGGGACACTGAAGCTTTCTTT. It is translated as CASRQTGDTEAFF.